This T cell receptor (beta chain) comes out of a study of blood T cell repertoires in COVID-19. As for the study in general: Sites in the United States, Italy and Spain provided acute and convalescent COVID-19 samples. PBMCs, B-cell-depleted T cells, or T cells were the source of the cDNA or gDNA that made up the material.

Per the study methods: Researchers report that nucleated cell counts were estimated from reference gene primer amplification. TCRdb's table, derived via immunoSEQ multiplex PCR, lists solely in-frame clones and lacks some. V, J and clone size were drawn from that table, and D and trimming were deduced from the DNA. Found here are 200,000 to 250,000 clones, approximately 84% of them singletons; the top ten hold under 5%. CDR1 and CDR2 from the germline V gene are MNHEY and SVGAGI. Trimming removed 8 bases from V and 7 bases from J, with 20 bases in between. This CDR3 is 14 amino acids long. The receptor's source is a man aged 50 to 60 with acute or convalescent COVID-19. Sequenced material: peripheral blood. The chain carries TRBV6-5 and TRBJ1-2; D may be TRBD1 (6 bases). The CDR3 nucleotides read TGTGCCAGCGGGGGACCGGCAGGGGCTGGTGGCTACACCTTC. Protein sequence: CASGGPAGAGGYTF.